This T cell receptor beta chain comes out of a study of blood T cells in healthy people across ages. General observations from the study: Roughly linear declines in TCR beta diversity per million T cells occurred with age. Donors of long life had a larger count of naive CD4+ cells and greater diversity than aged donors.

A second PCR of roughly 7 to 11 cycles used a sample-barcoded 5' primer and a J-beta primer mix. Each cDNA molecule carried a tag from a template-switch adaptor that contained 12 random nucleotides. Using its own MiXCR run on the 5' RACE reads, TCRdb lists one record per CDR3 protein. Of some 1.4 million distinct CDR3 sequences in the sample, approximately 40% were seen once. Isolation of PBMCs gave at least 6 million cells per sample. Notes on this clonotype: Its antigen is as yet unknown.

The clonotype originates from a woman aged 18-29 years in good health. Sequencing was done on a sample of blood.

This CDR3 reads CASKSEEGTQYF. The CDR3 DNA reads TGTGCCAGCAAGTCAGAGGAGGGTACGCAGTATTTT. The chain couples TRBV25-1 to TRBJ2-3; D might be TRBD2 (6 bases). V was cut by 7 bases and J by 8 bases, with 13 bases left in between. The germline V gene has CDR1 MGHDK and CDR2 SYGVNS. This CDR3 comprises 12 residues. Full variable domain (outside the CDR3, taken from reference TRBV25-1 and TRBJ2-3): EADIYQTPRYLVIGTGKKITLECSQTMGHDKMYWYQQDPGMELHLIHYSYGVNSTEKGDLSSESTVSRIRTEHFPLTLESARPSHTSQYLCASKSEEGTQYFGPGTRLTVL.